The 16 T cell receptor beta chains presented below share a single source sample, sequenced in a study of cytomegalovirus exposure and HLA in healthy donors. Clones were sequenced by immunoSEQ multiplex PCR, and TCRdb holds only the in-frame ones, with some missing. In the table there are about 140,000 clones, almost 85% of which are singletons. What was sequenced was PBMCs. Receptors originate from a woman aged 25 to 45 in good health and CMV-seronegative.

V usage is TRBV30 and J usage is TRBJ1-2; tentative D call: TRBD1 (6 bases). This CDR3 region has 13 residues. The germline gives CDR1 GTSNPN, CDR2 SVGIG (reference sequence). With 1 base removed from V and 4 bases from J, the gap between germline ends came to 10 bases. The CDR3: CAWSEGQRYGYTF. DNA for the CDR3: TGTGCCTGGAGTGAAGGACAGCGCTATGGCTACACCTTC.

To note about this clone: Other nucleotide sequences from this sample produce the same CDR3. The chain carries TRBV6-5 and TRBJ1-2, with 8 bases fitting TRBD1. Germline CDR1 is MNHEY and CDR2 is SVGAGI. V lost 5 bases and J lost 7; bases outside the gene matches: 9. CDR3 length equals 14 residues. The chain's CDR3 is CASSPRTGQGGYTF. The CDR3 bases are TGTGCCAGCAGTCCCAGGACAGGGCAAGGTGGCTACACCTTC.

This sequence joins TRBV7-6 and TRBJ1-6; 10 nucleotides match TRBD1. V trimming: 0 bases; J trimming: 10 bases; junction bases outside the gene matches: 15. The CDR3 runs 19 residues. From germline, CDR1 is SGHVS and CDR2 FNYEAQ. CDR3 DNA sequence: TGTGCCAGCAGCTTAGCGACAGGGGGCGATTCTTTGGTGTTATCACCCCTCCACTTT. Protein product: CASSLATGGDSLVLSPLHF.

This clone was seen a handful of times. The DNA of the CDR3 is TGTGCCAGCAGTGCAGGGCAGGTGGGGTATTACGAGCAGTACTTC. This gives the protein CASSAGQVGYYEQYF. The J gene is TRBJ2-7, the V gene TRBV2; D may be TRBD1 (5 bases). V gave up 4 bases and J gave up 4 bases, with 17 bases separating them. CDR1 and CDR2 (germline): SNHLY, FYNNEI. The CDR3 covers 15 residues.

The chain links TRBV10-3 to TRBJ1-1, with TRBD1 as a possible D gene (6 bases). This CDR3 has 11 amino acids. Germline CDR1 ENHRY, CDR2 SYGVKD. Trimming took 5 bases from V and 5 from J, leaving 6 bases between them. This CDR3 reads CAISQGTEAFF. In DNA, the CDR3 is TGTGCCATCAGTCAGGGGACTGAAGCTTTCTTT.

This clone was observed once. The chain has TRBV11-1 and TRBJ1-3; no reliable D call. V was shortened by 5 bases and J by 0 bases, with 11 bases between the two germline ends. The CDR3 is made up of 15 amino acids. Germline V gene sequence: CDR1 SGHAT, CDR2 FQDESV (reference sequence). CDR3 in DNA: TGTGCCAGCAGCGTAGACGGAGACTCTGGAAACACCATATATTTT. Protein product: CASSVDGDSGNTIYF.

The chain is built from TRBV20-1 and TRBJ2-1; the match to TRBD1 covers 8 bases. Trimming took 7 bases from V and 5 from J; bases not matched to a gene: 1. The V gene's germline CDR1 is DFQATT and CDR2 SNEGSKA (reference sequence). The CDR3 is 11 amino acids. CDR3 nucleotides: TGCAGTGGACAGGGGAACAATGAGCAGTTCTTC. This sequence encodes CSGQGNNEQFF.

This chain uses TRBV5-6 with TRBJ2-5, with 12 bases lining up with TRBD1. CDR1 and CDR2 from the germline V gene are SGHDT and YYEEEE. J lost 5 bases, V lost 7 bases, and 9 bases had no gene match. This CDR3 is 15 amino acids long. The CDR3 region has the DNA TGTGCCAGCTACTACCTGGGACAGGGGGCCGAGACCCAGTACTTC. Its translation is CASYYLGQGAETQYF.

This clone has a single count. Here the CDR3 DNA reads TGTGCCAGTAGTATCAGGGTTACTCAGCCCCAGCATTTT. Amino acids: CASSIRVTQPQHF. The V and J genes are TRBV19 and TRBJ1-5, with a tentative D call TRBD1 (5 bases). The CDR3 is 13 residues long. V was shortened by 3 bases and J by 6 bases, with 9 bases between the two germline ends. Germline assignment: CDR1 LNHDA and CDR2 SQIVND (reference sequence). The entire variable domain, with the rest obtained from reference TRBV19 and TRBJ1-5, is as follows: DGGITQSPKYLFRKEGQNVTLSCEQNLNHDAMYWYRQDPGQGLRLIYYSQIVNDFQKGDIAEGYSVSREKKESFPLTVTSAQKNPTAFYLCASSIRVTQPQHFGDGTRLSIL.

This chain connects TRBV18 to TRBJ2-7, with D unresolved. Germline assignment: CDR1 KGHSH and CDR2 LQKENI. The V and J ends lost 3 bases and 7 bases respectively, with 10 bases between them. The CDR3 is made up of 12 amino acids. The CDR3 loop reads CASSPFSGEQYF. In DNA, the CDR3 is TGTGCCAGCTCACCCTTTTCCGGGGAGCAGTACTTC.

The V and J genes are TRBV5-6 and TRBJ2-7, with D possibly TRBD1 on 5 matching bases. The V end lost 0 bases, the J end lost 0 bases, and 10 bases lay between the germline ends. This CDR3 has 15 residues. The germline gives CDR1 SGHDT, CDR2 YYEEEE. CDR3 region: CASSLEGIGSYEQYF. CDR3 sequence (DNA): TGTGCCAGCAGCTTGGAGGGGATTGGCTCCTACGAGCAGTACTTC.

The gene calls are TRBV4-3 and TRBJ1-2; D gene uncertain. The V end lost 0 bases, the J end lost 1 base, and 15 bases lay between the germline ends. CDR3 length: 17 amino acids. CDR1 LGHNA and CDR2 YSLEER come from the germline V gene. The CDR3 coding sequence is TGCGCCAGCAGCCAAGATTTGAGGGCAGTCTTTAACTATGGCTACACCTTC. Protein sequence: CASSQDLRAVFNYGYTF.

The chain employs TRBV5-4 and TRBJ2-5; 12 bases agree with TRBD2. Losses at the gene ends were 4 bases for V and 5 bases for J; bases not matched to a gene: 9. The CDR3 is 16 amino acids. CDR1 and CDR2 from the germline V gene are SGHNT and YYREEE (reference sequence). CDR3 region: CASSPLLAGGRETQYF. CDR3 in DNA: TGTGCCAGCAGCCCCCTTCTAGCGGGGGGGCGGGAGACCCAGTACTTC.

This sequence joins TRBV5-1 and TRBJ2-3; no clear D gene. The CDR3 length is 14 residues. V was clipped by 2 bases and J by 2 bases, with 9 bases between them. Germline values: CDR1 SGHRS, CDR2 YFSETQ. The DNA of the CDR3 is TGCGCCAGCAGCTTCGTACAGAACACAGATACGCAGTATTTT. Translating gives CASSFVQNTDTQYF.

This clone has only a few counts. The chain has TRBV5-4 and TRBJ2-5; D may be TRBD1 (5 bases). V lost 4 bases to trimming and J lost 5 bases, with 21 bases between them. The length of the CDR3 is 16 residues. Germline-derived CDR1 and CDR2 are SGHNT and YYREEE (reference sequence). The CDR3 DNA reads TGTGCCAGCAGCAGGACCCAGGGTAAATCGACGGAGACCCAGTACTTC. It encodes CASSRTQGKSTETQYF.

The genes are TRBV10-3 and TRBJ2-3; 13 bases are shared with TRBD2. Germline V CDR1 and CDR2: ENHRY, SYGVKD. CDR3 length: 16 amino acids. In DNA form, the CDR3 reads TGTGCATGCAGGACTAGCGGGGGCCTGACTGCAGATACGCAGTATTTT. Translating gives CACRTSGGLTADTQYF.